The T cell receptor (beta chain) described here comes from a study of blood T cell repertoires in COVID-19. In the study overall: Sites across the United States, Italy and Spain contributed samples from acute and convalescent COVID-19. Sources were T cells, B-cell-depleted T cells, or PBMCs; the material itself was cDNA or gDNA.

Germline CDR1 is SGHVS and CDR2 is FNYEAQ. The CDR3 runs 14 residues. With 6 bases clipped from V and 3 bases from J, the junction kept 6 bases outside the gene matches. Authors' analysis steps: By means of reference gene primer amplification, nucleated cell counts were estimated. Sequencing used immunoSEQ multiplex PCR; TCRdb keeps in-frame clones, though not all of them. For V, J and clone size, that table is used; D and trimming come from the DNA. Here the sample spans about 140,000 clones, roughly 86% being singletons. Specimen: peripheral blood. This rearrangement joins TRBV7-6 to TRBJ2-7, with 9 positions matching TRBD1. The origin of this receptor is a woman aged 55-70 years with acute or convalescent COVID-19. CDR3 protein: CASSSMGQGYEQYF. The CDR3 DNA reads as TGTGCCAGCAGTTCGATGGGACAGGGCTACGAGCAGTACTTC.